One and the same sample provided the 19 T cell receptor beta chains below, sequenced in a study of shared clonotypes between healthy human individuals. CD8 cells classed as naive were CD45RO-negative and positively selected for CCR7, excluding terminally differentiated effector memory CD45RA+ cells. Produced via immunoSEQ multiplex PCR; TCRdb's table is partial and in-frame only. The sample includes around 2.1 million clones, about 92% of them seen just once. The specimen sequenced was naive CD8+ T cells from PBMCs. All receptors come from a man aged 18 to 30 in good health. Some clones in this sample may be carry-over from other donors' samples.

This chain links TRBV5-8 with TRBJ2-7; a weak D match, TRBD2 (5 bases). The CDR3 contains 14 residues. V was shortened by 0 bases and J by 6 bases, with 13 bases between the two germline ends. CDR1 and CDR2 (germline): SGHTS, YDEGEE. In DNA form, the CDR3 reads TGTGCCAGCAGCTTGGTGGGCGGGTCGGGCGAGCAGTACTTC. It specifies CASSLVGGSGEQYF.

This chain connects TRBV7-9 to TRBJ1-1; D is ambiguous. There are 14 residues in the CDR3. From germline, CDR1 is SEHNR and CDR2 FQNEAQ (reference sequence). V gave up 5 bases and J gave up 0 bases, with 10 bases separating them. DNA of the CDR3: TGTGCCAGCAGCAGTTACAAAATGAACACTGAAGCTTTCTTT. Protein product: CASSSYKMNTEAFF.

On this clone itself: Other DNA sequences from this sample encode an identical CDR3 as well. The CDR3 loop reads CASSYAGFGYEQYF. CDR3 sequence (DNA): TGTGCCAGCAGTTACGCGGGGTTCGGTTACGAGCAGTACTTC. This sequence joins TRBV6-6 and TRBJ2-7; D perhaps matches TRBD2 (6 bases). Trimming cost V 2 bases and J 4 bases, with 12 bases left between them. The CDR3 contains 14 residues. Germline V CDR1 and CDR2: MNHNY, SVGAGI (reference sequence).

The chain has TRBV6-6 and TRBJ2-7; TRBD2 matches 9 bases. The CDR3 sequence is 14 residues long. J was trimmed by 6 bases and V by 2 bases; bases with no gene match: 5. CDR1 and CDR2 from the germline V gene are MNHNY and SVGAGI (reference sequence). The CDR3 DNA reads TGTGCCAGCAGTTACCTCGGCGGGGGGGCCGAGCAGTACTTC. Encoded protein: CASSYLGGGAEQYF.

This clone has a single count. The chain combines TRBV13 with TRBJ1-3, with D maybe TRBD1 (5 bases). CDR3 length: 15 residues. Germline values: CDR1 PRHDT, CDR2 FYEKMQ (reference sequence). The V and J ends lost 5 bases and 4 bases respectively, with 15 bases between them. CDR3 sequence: CASSPQGFGGNTIYF. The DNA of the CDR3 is TGTGCCAGCAGCCCTCAGGGATTTGGAGGAAACACCATATATTTT.

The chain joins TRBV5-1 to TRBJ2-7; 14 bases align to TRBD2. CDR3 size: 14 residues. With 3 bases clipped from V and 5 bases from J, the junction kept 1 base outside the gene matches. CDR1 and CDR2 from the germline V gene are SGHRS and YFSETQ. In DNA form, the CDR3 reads TGCGCCAGCAGCTCGGGACTAGCGGGAGACGAGCAGTACTTC. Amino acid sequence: CASSSGLAGDEQYF. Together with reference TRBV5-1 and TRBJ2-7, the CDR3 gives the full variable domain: KAGVTQTPRYLIKTRGQQVTLSCSPISGHRSVSWYQQTPGQGLQFLFEYFSETQRNKGNFPGRFSGRQFSNSRSEMNVSTLELGDSALYLCASSSGLAGDEQYFGPGTRLTVT.

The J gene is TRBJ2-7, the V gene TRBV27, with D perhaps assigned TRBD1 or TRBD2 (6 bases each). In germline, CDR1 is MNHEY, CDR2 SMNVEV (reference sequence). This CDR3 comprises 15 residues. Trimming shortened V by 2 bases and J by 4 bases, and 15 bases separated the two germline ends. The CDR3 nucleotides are TGTGCCAGCAGTTTACGAACCCAGGGGAGGTACGAGCAGTACTTC. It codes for CASSLRTQGRYEQYF.

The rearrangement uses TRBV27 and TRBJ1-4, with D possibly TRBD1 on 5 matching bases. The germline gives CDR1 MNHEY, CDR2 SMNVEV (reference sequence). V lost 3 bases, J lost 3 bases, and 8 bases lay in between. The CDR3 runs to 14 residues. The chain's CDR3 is CASSLRQPNEKLFF. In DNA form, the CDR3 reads TGTGCCAGCAGTTTGAGACAGCCTAATGAAAAACTGTTTTTT.

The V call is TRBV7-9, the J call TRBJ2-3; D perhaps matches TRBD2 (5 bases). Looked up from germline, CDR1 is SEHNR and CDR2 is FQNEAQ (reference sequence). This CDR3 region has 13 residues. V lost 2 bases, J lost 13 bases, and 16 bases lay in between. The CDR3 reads CASSLLSGEVEYF. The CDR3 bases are TGTGCCAGCAGCTTATTAAGCGGAGAGGTAGAGTATTTT.

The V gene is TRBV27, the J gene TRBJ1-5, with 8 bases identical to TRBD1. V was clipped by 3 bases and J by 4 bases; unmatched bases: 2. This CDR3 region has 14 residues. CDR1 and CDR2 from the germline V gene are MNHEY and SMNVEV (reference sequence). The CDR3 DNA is TGTGCCAGCAGTTTCCAGGGGGCTAATCAGCCCCAGCATTTT. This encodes CASSFQGANQPQHF.

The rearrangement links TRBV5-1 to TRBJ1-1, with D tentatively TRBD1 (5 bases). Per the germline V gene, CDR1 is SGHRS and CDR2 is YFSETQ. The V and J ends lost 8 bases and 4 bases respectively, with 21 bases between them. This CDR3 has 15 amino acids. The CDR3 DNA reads TGCGCCAGTAAATCCCAGCAGGGAGGTGGCACTGAAGCTTTCTTT. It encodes CASKSQQGGGTEAFF.

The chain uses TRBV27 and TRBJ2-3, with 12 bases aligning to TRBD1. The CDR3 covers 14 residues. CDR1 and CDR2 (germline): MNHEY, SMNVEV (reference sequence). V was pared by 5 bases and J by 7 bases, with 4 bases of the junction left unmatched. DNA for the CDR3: TGTGCCAGCAGTAGGGACAGGGGGCGGTATACGCAGTATTTT. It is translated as CASSRDRGRYTQYF.

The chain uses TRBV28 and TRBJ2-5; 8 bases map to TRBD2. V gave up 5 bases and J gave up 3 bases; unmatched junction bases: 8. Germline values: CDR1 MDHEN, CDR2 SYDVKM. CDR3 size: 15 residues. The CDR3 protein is CASSPQTSAKETQYF. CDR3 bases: TGTGCCAGCAGTCCGCAGACTAGCGCTAAAGAGACCCAGTACTTC.

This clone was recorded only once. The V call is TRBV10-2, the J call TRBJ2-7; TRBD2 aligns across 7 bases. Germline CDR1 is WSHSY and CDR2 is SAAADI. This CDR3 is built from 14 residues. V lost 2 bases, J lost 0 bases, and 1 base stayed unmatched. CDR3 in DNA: TGCGCCAGCAGTGAGCGGGAGGTCTCCTACGAGCAGTACTTC. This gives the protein CASSEREVSYEQYF.

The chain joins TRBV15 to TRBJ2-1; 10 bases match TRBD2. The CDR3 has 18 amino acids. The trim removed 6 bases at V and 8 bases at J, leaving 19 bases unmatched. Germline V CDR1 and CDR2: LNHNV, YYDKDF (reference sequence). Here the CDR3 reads CATSKPHEASGSEDEQFF. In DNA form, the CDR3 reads TGTGCCACCAGTAAACCCCACGAGGCTAGCGGGAGTGAGGATGAGCAGTTCTTC.

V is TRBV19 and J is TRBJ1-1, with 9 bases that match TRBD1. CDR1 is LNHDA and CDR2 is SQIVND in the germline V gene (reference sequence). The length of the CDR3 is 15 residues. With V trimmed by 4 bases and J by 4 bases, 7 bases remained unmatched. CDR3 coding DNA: TGTGCCAGTAGTAAACTCCGGGACAGGGCCACTGAAGCTTTCTTT. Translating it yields CASSKLRDRATEAFF.

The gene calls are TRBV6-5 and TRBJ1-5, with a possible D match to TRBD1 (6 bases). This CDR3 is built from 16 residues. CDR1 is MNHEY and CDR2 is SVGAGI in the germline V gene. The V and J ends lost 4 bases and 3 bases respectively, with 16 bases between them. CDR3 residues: CASSSWFGDINQPQHF. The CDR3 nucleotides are TGTGCCAGCAGTTCCTGGTTCGGGGACATCAATCAGCCCCAGCATTTT.

This CDR3 is CASSVGDRGFNEQFF. The CDR3 region has the DNA TGTGCCAGCAGCGTAGGCGACAGGGGATTCAATGAGCAGTTCTTC. The chain couples TRBV9 to TRBJ2-1, with 8 bases lining up with TRBD1. J lost 6 bases, V lost 0 bases, and 5 bases had no gene match. CDR1 and CDR2 (germline): SGDLS, YYNGEE. This CDR3 has 15 amino acids.

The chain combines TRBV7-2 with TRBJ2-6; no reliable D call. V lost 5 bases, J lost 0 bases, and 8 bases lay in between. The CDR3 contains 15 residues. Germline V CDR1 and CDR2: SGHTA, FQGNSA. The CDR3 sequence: CASSPSPSGANVLTF. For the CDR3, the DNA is TGTGCCAGCAGCCCCAGTCCCTCTGGGGCCAACGTCCTGACTTTC.